This TCR beta chain comes out of a study of T cells in Graves' hyperthyroidism and ophthalmopathy. Whole-study findings and limits: For ophthalmopathy, model prediction preceded onset by a median about 6.2 months. Ophthalmopathy cases were set apart from stable hyperthyroidism by a 13 V-J model. Blood also contained most expanded thyroid clonotypes above 0.001.

Thyroid ultrasound, orbital computed tomography, clinical symptoms, and serum thyroxine and TRAb underpinned diagnoses. This clonotype has a handful of counts. Its antigen is still unknown. The TCR beta CDR3 regions underwent amplification using RNA transcripts as the source. The HTBI primer set was used in a first-round RT-PCR of the TCR CDR3. TCRdb re-called the multiplex PCR reads with MiXCR, one entry per CDR3 protein. The table has a few hundred thousand distinct CDR3 sequences, approximately 17% seen once. CDR3 length: 15 amino acids. CDR1 PRHDT and CDR2 FYEKMQ come from the germline V gene (reference sequence). The V end lost 1 base, the J end lost 2 bases, and 11 bases lay between the germline ends.

This clonotype was sampled from a woman under 30 with Graves' ophthalmopathy. V usage is TRBV13 and J usage is TRBJ1-1, with D possibly being TRBD1 (5 bases). The sample consisted of blood. The CDR3 DNA sequence: TGTGCCAGCAGCTTAGTTGGACACGGAAACACTGAAGCTTTCTTT. It codes for CASSLVGHGNTEAFF.